The table lists the clone carrying this TCR beta chain with a few counts. The CDR3 sequence is 13 residues long. Trimming took off 2 bases at V and 4 bases at J, with 5 bases between the two ends. CDR1 and CDR2 from the germline V gene are SGHTA and FQGNSA. TCRdb fed the RT-PCR reads into MiXCR, producing one record per CDR3 protein. The profile shows more than 600,000 distinct CDR3 sequences, 14% of them singletons. The clonotype was recovered from a female donor in good health, serving as a healthy control. The V call is TRBV7-2, the J call TRBJ2-2; unclear D gene. Sequencing used memory CD4+ T cells from blood. The CDR3 is CASSLQLTGELFF. The CDR3 coding sequence is TGTGCCAGCAGCTTACAACTCACCGGGGAGCTGTTTTTT.